Below, one TCR beta chain is given with its context. Its antigen is undetermined. This sample is part of a study of monozygotic twins with inflammatory bowel disease. Findings and caveats of the study: A reduction in TCRbeta diversity (inverse Simpson) was seen in IBD patients relative to healthy co-twins. With others, IBD patients shared fewer clonotypes than healthy twins did, especially with disease activity.

Staff drew an approximately 2.5 ml blood sample from each donor. Whole blood without T cell sorting served as the source of isolated total RNA. This CDR3 has 14 amino acids. From germline, CDR1 is SGDLS and CDR2 YYNGEE. TCRdb reanalyzed the 5' RACE reads, giving one entry per CDR3 protein sequence and no DNA. The sample spans just over 300,000 distinct CDR3 sequences; the ten largest clones claim 5.6%. Sequencing was performed on blood. The TCR comes from a human donor with ulcerative colitis or Crohn's disease, or a healthy co-twin of an affected twin (not recorded which). V gene TRBV9 combines with J gene TRBJ1-3; TCRdb picks TRBD1, but there is no DNA to check that call. Here the CDR3 reads CASSVQGGGNTIYF.